This T cell receptor beta chain stems from a study of brain T cells in children with intractable seizures. Findings and limits, study-wide: Only CDR3 sequence similarity suggested viral specificity, without known HCMV serostatus. Clones missing pre-surgery may reflect undersampling of that blood sample.

Measured with immunoSEQ multiplex PCR; TCRdb has only the in-frame clones, and not every one. This table holds about 340,000 clones, more than 85% found once. On this clone itself: Its antigen is currently unknown.

This sample's time point: blood from clinic visit 5 months post-surgery; TSC patient then seizure free. The receptor was derived from a boy under two years old with tuberous sclerosis and intractable seizures. Sequenced material: peripheral blood, taken approximately 5 months after surgery.

The CDR3 reads CSIYKGTVTNEQFF. CDR3 bases: TGCAGCATTTATAAAGGGACAGTTACCAATGAGCAGTTCTTC. V and J are TRBV29-1 and TRBJ2-1, with TRBD1 matching over 7 bases. The CDR3 has 14 amino acids. Per the germline V gene, CDR1 is SQVTM and CDR2 is ANQGSEA. Trimming at V came to 8 bases and at J to 6 bases, leaving 13 bases not matched to a gene.